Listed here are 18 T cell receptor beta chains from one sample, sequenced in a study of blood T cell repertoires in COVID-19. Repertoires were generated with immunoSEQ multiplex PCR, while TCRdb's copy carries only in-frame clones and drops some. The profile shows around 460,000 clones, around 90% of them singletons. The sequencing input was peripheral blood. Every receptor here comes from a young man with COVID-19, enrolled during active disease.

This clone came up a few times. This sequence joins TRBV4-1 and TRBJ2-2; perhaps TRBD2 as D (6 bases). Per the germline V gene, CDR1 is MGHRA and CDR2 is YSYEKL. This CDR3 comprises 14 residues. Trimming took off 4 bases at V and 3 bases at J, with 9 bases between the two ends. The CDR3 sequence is CASSLGLHTGELFF. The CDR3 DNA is TGCGCCAGCAGCCTCGGACTACACACCGGGGAGCTGTTTTTT.

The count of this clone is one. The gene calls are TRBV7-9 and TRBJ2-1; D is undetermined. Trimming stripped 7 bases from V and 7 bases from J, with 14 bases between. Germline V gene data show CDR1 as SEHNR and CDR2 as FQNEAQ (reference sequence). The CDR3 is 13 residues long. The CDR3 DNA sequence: TGTGCCAGCAACCCTCCCCGGGTGAATGAGCAGTTCTTC. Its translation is CASNPPRVNEQFF.

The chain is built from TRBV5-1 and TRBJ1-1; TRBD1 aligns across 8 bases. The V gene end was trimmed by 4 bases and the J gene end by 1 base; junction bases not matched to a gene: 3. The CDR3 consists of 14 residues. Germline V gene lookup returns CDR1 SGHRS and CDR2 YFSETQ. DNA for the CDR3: TGCGCCAGCAGCGGGGGGACAGGGAACACTGAAGCTTTCTTT. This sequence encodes CASSGGTGNTEAFF.

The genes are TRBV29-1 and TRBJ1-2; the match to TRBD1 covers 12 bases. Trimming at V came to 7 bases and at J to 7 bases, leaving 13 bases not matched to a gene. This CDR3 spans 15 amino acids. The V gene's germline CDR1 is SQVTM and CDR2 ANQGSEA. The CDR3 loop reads CSAYRDRGLGFGYTF. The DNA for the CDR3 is TGCAGCGCCTACCGGGACAGGGGGCTAGGGTTTGGCTACACCTTC.

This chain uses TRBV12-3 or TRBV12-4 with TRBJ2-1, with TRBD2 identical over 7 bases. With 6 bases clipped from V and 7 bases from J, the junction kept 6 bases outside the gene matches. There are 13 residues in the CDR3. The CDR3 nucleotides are TGTGCCAGCAGGCTAGCGGAAGCTAATGAGCAGTTCTTC. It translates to CASRLAEANEQFF.

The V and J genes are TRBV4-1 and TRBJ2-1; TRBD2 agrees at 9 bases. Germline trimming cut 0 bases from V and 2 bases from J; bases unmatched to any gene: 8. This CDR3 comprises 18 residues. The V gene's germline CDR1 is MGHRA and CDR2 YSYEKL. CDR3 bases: TGCGCCAGCAGCCAAGATAGGGTACTAGCGGGTCCCTACAATGAGCAGTTCTTC. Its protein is CASSQDRVLAGPYNEQFF.

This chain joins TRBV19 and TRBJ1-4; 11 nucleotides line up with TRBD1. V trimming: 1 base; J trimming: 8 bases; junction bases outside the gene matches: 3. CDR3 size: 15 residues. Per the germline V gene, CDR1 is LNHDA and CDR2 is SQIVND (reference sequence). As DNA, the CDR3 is TGTGCCAGTAGTATAGGGACAGGGGGCCTAGAAAAACTGTTTTTT. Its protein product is CASSIGTGGLEKLFF.

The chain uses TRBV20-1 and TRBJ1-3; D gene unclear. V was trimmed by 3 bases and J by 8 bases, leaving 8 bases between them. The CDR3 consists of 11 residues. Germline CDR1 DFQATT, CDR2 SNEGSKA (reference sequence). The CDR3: CSASPGDTIYF. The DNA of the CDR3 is TGCAGTGCTAGCCCCGGGGACACCATATATTTT.

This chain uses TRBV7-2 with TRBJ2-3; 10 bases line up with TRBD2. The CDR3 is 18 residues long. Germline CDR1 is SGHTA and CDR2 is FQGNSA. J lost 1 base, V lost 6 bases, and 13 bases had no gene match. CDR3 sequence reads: CASSFSTRTSGGTDTQYF. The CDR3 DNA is TGTGCCAGCAGTTTCTCAACCCGGACTAGCGGAGGCACAGATACGCAGTATTTT.

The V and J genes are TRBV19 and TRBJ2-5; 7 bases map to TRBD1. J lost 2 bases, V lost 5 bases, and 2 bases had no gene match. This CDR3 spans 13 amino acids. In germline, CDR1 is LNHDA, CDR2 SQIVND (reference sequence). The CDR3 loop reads CASSPGQQETQYF. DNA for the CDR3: TGTGCCAGTAGTCCGGGACAGCAAGAGACCCAGTACTTC.

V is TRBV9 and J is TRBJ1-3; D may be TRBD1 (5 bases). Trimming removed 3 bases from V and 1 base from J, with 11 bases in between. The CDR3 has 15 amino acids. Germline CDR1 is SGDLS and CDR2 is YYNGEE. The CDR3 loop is CASSADPGSGNTIYF. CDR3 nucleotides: TGTGCCAGCAGCGCCGACCCAGGGTCTGGAAACACCATATATTTT. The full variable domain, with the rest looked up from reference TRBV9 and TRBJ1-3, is DSGVTQTPKHLITATGQRVTLRCSPRSGDLSVYWYQQSLDQGLQFLIQYYNGEERAKGNILERFSAQQFPDLHSELNLSSLELGDSALYFCASSADPGSGNTIYFGEGSWLTVV.

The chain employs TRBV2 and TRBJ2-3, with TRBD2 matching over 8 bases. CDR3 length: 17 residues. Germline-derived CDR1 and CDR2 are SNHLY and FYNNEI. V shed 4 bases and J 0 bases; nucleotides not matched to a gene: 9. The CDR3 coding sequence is TGTGCCAGCAGTGCTTCATTGGGACTAGGGAGCACAGATACGCAGTATTTT. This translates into CASSASLGLGSTDTQYF.

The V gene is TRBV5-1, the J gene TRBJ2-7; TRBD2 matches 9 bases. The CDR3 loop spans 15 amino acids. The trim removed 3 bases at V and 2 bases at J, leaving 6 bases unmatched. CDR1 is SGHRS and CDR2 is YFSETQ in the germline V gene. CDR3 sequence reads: CASSWGLAETYEQYF. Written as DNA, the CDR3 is TGCGCCAGCAGCTGGGGACTAGCTGAGACCTACGAGCAGTACTTC.

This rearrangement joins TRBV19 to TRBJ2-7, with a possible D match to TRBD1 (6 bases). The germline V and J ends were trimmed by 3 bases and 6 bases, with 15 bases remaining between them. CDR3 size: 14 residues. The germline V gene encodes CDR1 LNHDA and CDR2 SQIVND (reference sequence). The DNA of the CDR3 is TGTGCCAGTAGTATCACAGGGTCGAGTGGCGAGCAGTACTTC. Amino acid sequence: CASSITGSSGEQYF.

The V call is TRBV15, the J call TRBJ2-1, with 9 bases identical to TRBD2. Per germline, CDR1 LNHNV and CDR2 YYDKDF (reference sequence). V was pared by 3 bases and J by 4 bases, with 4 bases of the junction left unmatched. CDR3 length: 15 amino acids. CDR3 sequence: CATSSRLAEYNEQFF. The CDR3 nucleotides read TGTGCCACCAGCAGTCGACTAGCGGAATACAATGAGCAGTTCTTC.

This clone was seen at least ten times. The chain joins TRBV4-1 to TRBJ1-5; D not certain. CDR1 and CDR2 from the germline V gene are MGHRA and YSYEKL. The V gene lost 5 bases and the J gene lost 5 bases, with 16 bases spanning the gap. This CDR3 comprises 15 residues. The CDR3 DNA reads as TGCGCCAGCAGCTCACGGACTGACGACGATCAGCCCCAGCATTTT. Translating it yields CASSSRTDDDQPQHF.

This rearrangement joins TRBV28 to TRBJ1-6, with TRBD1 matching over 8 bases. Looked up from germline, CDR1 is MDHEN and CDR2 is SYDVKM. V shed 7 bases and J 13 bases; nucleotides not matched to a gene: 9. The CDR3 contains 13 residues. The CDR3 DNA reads TGTGCCAGCATAGGGACAGGTTTTGGTCCCCTCCACTTT. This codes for CASIGTGFGPLHF.

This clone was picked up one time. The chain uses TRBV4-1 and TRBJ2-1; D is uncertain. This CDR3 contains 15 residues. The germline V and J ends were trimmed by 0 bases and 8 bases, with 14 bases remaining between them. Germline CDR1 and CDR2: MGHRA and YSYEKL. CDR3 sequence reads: CASSQEPYARDEQFF. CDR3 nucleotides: TGCGCCAGCAGCCAAGAGCCCTACGCACGCGATGAGCAGTTCTTC.